This TCR beta chain derives from a study of shared clonotypes between healthy human individuals. On the study more broadly: Plates per donor: three CD4 naive, three CD4 memory, two CD8 naive, one CD8 memory. Study-wide findings and caveats: Larger richness was generally estimated for naive than memory subsets. Depth was large, yet rarefaction showed that sorted-subset sequencing was incomplete.

As regards this clone: Its target is not known.

V was clipped by 1 base and J by 5 bases, with 13 bases between them. The CDR3 loop spans 14 amino acids. CDR1 and CDR2 from the germline V gene are SGHDT and YYEEEE. Methods used by the authors: Filtering was not the same, since immunoSEQ gave junction-only sequences without quality scores. This table comes from immunoSEQ multiplex PCR, and its TCRdb copy is limited to in-frame clones, with some not included. V and J calls and clone size follow that table, whereas D and trimming were derived from the DNA. The table has roughly 1,800,000 clones, roughly 94% seen once. CD45RO-negative, CCR7-selected cells formed the naive CD8 fraction, which excluded terminally differentiated effector memory CD45RA+ cells.

The sequenced sample consisted of naive CD8+ T cells sorted from blood. The sequence was collected from a man between 18 and 29 years old in good health. The V call is TRBV5-6, the J call TRBJ2-7; TRBD2 is a possible D gene (6 bases). The CDR3 sequence is CASSLLPAGHEQYF. In DNA, the CDR3 is TGTGCCAGCAGCTTGCTCCCGGCGGGGCACGAGCAGTACTTC.